This T cell receptor (beta chain) was recovered during a study of shared clonotypes between healthy human individuals. The wider study: Three CD4 naive, three CD4 memory, two CD8 naive and one CD8 memory plate were used per donor.

Study results and caveats: Memory subsets had estimated richness that was generally smaller than that of naive subsets.

Profiling relied on immunoSEQ multiplex PCR, and the TCRdb table lists in-frame clones only, not all of them. The table has 950,000 to 1,200,000 clones, approximately 80% seen once. The CDR3 extends over 15 amino acids. The germline V gene has CDR1 SGHTA and CDR2 FQGNSA. J was trimmed by 10 bases and V by 1 base; bases with no gene match: 8. This clone was observed a few times. Its antigen is unidentified. This TCR came from a young man in good health. Some clones in this sample may be carry-over from other donors' samples. The source material was memory CD4+ T cells from PBMCs. The subset was: CD45RA-negative fraction. This sequence joins TRBV7-2 and TRBJ2-1; 9 bases are shared with TRBD2. The CDR3 DNA reads TGTGCCAGCAGCTTAGGTGGCGGGAGGGGGAGCGAGCAGTTCTTC. Protein: CASSLGGGRGSEQFF. Full variable domain (missing parts from reference TRBV7-2 and TRBJ2-1): GAGVSQSPSNKVTEKGKDVELRCDPISGHTALYWYRQSLGQGLEFLIYFQGNSAPDKSGLPSDRFSAERTGGSVSTLTIQRTQQEDSAVYLCASSLGGGRGSEQFFGPGTRLTVL.